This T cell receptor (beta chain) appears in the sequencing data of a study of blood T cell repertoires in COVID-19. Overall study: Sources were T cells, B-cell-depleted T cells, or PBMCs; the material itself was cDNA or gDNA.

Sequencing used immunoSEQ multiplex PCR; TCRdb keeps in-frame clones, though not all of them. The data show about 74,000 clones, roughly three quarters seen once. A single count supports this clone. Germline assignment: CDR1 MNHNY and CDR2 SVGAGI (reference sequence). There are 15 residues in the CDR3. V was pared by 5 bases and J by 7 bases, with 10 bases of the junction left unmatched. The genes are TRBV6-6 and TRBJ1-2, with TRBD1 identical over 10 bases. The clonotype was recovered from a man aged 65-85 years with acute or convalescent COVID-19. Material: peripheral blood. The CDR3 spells CASSQRTGGRSGYTF. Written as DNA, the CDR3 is TGTGCCAGCAGTCAACGGACAGGGGGGAGGAGTGGCTACACCTTC.